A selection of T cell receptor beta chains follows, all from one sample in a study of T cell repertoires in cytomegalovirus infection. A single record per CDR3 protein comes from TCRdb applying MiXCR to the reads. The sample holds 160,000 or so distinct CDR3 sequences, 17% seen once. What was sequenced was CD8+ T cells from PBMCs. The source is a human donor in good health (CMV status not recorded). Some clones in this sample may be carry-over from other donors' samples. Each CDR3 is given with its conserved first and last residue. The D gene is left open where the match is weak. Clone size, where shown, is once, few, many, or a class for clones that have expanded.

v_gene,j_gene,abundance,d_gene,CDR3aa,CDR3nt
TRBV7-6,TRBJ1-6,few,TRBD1,CASSLVDRGSNSPLHF,TGTGCCAGCAGCTTAGTCGACAGGGGGTCTAATTCACCCCTCCACTTT
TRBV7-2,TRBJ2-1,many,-,CASSHGSGVMGFF,TGTGCCAGCAGCCATGGGAGTGGTGTAATGGGGTTCTTC
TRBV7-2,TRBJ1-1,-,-,CASSLVPGQPNTEAFF,TGTGCCAGCAGCTTAGTTCCCGGACAGCCTAACACTGAAGCTTTCTTT
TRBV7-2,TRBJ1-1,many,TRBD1,CASSLADRANTEAFF,TGTGCCAGCAGCTTAGCGGACAGGGCGAACACTGAAGCTTTCTTT
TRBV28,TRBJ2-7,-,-,CASRIGTPAYEQYF,TGTGCCAGCAGGATTGGGACACCTGCCTACGAGCAGTACTTC
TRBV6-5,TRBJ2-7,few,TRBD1,CASSDGQVSYEQYF,TGTGCCAGCAGCGATGGACAGGTATCCTACGAGCAGTACTTC
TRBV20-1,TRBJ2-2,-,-,CSARDREGVYTGELFF,TGCAGTGCTAGAGATAGAGAAGGGGTCTACACCGGGGAGCTGTTTTTT
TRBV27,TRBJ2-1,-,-,CASSFRLQPLRHEQFF,TGTGCCAGCAGTTTTCGCCTCCAACCCCTCAGGCATGAGCAGTTCTTC
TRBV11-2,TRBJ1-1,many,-,CASSLTRALEAFF,TGTGCCAGCAGCCTCACGAGGGCTCTTGAAGCTTTCTTT
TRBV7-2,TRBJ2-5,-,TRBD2,CASSPGLAGQETQYF,TGTGCCAGCAGCCCAGGACTAGCGGGGCAAGAGACCCAGTACTTC
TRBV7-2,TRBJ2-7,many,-,CASSWDNRDPQEQYF,TGTGCCAGCAGTTGGGATAACCGGGACCCGCAGGAGCAGTACTTC
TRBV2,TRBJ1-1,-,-,CASSFREYPEGDTEAFF,TGTGCCAGCAGTTTCCGGGAATATCCCGAGGGGGACACTGAAGCTTTCTTT
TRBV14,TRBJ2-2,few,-,CASSPLMNGELFF,TGTGCCAGCAGCCCGTTAATGAACGGGGAGCTGTTTTTT
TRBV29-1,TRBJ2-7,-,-,CSVEGERDTYEQYF,TGCAGCGTTGAAGGGGAGCGGGACACCTACGAGCAGTACTTC
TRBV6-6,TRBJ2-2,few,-,CASSQSGELFF,TGTGCCAGCAGTCAATCCGGGGAGCTGTTTTTT
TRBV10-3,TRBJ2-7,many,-,CAISESPSYEQYF,TGTGCCATCAGTGAGTCGCCCAGCTACGAGCAGTACTTC
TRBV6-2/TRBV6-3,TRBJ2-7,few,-,CASRGRGLYEQYF,TGTGCCAGCAGGGGCAGGGGACTCTACGAGCAGTACTTC
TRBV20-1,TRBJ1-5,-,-,CSAFGPDSNQPQHF,TGCAGTGCTTTCGGTCCGGATAGCAATCAGCCCCAGCATTTT
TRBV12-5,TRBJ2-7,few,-,CASALQKTGTRSSYEQYF,TGTGCTAGTGCTCTCCAGAAAACCGGGACGCGGAGCTCCTACGAGCAGTACTTC
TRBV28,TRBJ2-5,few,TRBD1,CASSYDRVGETQYF,TGTGCCAGCAGTTACGACAGGGTAGGCGAGACCCAGTACTTC
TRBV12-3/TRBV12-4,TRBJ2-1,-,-,CASSAHMSRSYNEQFF,TGTGCCAGCAGTGCTCATATGTCGCGCTCCTACAATGAGCAGTTCTTC
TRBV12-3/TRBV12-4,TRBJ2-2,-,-,CASSPGGVLGELFF,TGTGCCAGCAGCCCAGGGGGGGTCCTGGGGGAGCTGTTTTTT
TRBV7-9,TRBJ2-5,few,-,CASREGTTNQETQYF,TGTGCCAGCAGGGAGGGGACAACAAATCAAGAGACCCAGTACTTC
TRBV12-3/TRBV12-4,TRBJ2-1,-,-,CASSSLDYNEQFF,TGTGCCAGCAGTTCGCTTGATTACAATGAGCAGTTCTTC
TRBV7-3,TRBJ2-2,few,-,CASSTGSLATGELFF,TGTGCCAGCAGCACCGGGTCTCTCGCGACCGGGGAGCTGTTTTTT
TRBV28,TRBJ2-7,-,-,CASSLSPGDEQYF,TGTGCCAGCAGTTTATCCCCAGGAGACGAGCAGTACTTC
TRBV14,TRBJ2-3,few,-,CATPRRCPQNTQYF,TGTGCCACCCCGAGGAGGTGCCCCCAAAATACGCAGTATTTT
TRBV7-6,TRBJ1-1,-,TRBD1,CASSSLRGQGFAEAFF,TGTGCCAGCAGCTCCCTCCGGGGACAGGGGTTTGCTGAAGCTTTCTTT
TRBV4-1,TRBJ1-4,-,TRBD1,CASSHHPGQGEKLFF,TGCGCCAGCAGCCACCACCCGGGACAGGGTGAAAAACTGTTTTTT
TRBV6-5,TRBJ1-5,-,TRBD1,CASSPVWGDSPIYSNQPQHF,TGTGCCAGCAGCCCGGTATGGGGGGACAGCCCGATATATAGCAATCAGCCCCAGCATTTT
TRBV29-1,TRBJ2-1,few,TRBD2,CSVDLIRPGGSMFNEQFF,TGCAGCGTTGATCTTATTAGGCCGGGGGGGAGCATGTTCAATGAGCAGTTCTTC
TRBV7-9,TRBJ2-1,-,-,CASSPRDSISYNEQFF,TGTGCCAGCAGCCCCCGGGACTCCATCTCCTACAATGAGCAGTTCTTC
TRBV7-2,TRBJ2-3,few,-,CASSRWSSTDTQYF,TGTGCCAGCAGCCGTTGGTCGAGCACAGATACGCAGTATTTT
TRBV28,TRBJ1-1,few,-,CASNHRITNTEAFF,TGTGCCAGCAACCACAGGATTACGAACACTGAAGCTTTCTTT
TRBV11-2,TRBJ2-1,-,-,CASSLGQDDYNEQFF,TGTGCCAGCAGCTTAGGACAGGATGATTACAATGAGCAGTTCTTC
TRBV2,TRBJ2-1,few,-,CASRGQPYNEQFF,TGTGCCAGTCGGGGTCAACCTTACAATGAGCAGTTCTTC
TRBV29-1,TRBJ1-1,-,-,CSVESRGRIYTEAFF,TGCAGCGTTGAAAGCAGAGGTCGAATTTACACTGAAGCTTTCTTT
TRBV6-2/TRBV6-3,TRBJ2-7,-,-,CASSYLIGESYYEQYF,TGTGCCAGCAGTTACTTGATCGGGGAAAGCTACTACGAGCAGTACTTC
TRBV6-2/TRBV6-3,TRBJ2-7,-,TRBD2,CASSYSILAGVAYEQYF,TGTGCCAGCAGTTACTCGATCCTAGCGGGAGTAGCCTACGAGCAGTACTTC
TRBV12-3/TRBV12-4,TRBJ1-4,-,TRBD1,CASSFVRDRNEKLFF,TGTGCCAGCAGTTTCGTTCGGGACAGAAATGAAAAACTGTTTTTT
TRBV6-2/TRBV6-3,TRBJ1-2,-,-,CASSYGIQVIGYGYTF,TGTGCCAGCAGTTACGGAATACAGGTTATCGGCTATGGCTACACCTTC
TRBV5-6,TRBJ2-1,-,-,CPSSLSSSYNEQFF,TGTCCCAGCAGCTTGTCTAGTTCCTACAATGAGCAGTTCTTC
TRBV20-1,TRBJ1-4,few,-,CSAKAYEGPINEKLFF,TGCAGTGCTAAAGCTTACGAGGGGCCGATCAATGAAAAACTGTTTTTT